This T cell receptor (beta chain) was documented in a study of T-cell reconstitution after alpha-beta-depleted transplantation in children. To note about this clonotype: Antigen specificity is unknown. The junction departs from germline at one end; a sequencing error may be responsible.

Library preparation (for TCRbeta) was performed with unique molecular identifiers. One entry per CDR3 protein results from TCRdb running MiXCR on the PCR reads. Among fewer than 700,000 distinct CDR3 sequences listed, 10% to 15% were seen once. Study-wide points: As was reported, about two months after transplant, alpha-beta T cells came from several hundred expanded graft clones. Elevated TCRbeta diversity at day 60 was traced, in some patients, to surviving recipient T cells and thymic progenitors. Once a year had passed after transplant, T-cell counts and diversity came mostly from newly produced T cells.

The CDR3 contains 15 residues. The germline V gene has CDR1 MNHEY and CDR2 SVGEGT. The sample here was PBMCs, mostly from graft donor cells, taken 360 days after TCRalphabeta/CD19-depleted stem cell transplant. V is TRBV6-2 or TRBV6-3 and J is TRBJ2-4; TRBD2 is a possible D gene (7 bases). The TCR comes from a male patient between 10 and 17 years old who had a stem cell transplant for acute myeloid leukemia, so the T cells may come from the graft donor. CDR3 residues: CASSREKAGTNNQYF. The DNA of the CDR3 is TGTGCCAGCAGCCGAGAAAAAGCGGGGACAAACAATCAGTACTTC.